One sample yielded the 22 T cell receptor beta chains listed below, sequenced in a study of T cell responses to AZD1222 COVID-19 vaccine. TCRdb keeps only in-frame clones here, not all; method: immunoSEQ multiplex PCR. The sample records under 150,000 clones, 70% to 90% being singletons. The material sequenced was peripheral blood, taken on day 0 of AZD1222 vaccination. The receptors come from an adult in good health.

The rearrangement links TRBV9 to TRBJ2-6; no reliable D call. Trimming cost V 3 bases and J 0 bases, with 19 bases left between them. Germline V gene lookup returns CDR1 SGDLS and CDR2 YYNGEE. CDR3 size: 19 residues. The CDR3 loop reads CASSAQIPQTASGANVLTF. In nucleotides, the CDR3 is TGTGCCAGCAGCGCTCAGATACCACAAACAGCCTCTGGGGCCAACGTCCTGACTTTC.

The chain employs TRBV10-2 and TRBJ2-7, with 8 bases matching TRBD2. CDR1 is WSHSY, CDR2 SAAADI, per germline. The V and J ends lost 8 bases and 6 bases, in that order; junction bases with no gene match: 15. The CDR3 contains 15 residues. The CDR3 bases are TGCGCCAGCTCCGAGGGCGGGGGGCAGTACGGCGAGCAGTACTTC. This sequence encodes CASSEGGGQYGEQYF.

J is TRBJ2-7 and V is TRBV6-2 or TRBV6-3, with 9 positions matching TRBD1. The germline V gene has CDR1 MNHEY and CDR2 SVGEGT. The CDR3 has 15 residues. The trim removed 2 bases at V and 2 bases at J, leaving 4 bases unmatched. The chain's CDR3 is CASSYGDRATYEQYF. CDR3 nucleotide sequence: TGTGCCAGCAGTTACGGGGACAGGGCTACCTACGAGCAGTACTTC.

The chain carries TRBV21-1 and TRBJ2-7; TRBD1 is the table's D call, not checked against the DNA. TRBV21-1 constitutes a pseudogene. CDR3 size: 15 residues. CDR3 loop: CASSTRQGPTYEQYF. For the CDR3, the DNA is TGTGCCAGCAGCACAAGGCAGGGGCCCACCTACGAGCAGTACTTC.

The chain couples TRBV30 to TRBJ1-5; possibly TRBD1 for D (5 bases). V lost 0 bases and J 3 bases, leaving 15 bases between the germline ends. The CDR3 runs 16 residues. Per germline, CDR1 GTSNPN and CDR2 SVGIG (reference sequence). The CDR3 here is CAWSVWDRGSNQPQHF. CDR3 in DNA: TGTGCCTGGAGTGTATGGGACCGTGGTTCCAATCAGCCCCAGCATTTT. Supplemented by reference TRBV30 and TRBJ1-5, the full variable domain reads SQTIHQWPATLVQPVGSPLSLECTVEGTSNPNLYWYRQAAGRGLQLLFYSVGIGQISSEVPQNLSASRPQDRQFILSSKKLLLSDSGFYLCAWSVWDRGSNQPQHFGDGTRLSIL.

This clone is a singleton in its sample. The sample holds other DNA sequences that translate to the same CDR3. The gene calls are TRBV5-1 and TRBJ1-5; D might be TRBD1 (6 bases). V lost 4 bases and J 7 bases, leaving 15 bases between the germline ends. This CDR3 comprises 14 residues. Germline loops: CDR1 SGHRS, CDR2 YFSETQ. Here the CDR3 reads CASSPQGLGQPQHF. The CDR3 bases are TGCGCCAGCAGCCCACAGGGATTAGGCCAGCCCCAGCATTTT.

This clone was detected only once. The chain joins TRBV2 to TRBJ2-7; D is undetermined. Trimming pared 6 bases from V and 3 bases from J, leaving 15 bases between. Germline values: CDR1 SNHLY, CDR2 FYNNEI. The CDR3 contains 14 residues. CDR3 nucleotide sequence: TGTGCCAGCAGGGAGACTTGGGGTGACTACGAGCAGTACTTC. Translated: CASRETWGDYEQYF.

The CDR3 nucleotides are TGTGCCAGCAGCTTGACAGGGGGCGGCTACACCTTC. Amino acids: CASSLTGGGYTF. The V gene is TRBV7-2, the J gene TRBJ1-2; TRBD1 agrees at 10 bases. The V gene's germline CDR1 is SGHTA and CDR2 FQGNSA. The CDR3 consists of 12 residues. J lost 8 bases, V lost 3 bases, and 0 bases had no gene match.

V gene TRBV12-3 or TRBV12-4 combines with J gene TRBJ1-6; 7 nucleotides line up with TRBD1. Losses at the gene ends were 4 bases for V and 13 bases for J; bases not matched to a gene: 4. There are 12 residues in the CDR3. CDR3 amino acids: CASSSGQRPLHF. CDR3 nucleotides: TGTGCCAGCAGTTCGGGACAGAGGCCCCTCCACTTT.

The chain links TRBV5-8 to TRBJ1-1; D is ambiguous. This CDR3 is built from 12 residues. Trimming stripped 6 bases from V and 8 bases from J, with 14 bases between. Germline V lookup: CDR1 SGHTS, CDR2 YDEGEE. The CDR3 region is CASKQTPQEAFF. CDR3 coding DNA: TGTGCCAGCAAGCAAACCCCCCAGGAAGCTTTCTTT.

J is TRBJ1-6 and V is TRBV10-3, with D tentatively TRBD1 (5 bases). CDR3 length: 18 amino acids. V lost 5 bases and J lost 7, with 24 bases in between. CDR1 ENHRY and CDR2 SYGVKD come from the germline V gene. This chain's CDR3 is CAISTRLSQGHGNSPLHF. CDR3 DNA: TGTGCCATCAGTACCCGATTATCCCAGGGCCACGGGAATTCACCCCTCCACTTT.

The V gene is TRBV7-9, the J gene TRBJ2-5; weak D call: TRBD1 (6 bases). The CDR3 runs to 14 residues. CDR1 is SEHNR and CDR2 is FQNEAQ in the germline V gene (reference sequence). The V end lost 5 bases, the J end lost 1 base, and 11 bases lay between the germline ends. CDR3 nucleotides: TGTGCCAGCAGCCCCCGACAGGCCCAAGAGACCCAGTACTTC. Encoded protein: CASSPRQAQETQYF.

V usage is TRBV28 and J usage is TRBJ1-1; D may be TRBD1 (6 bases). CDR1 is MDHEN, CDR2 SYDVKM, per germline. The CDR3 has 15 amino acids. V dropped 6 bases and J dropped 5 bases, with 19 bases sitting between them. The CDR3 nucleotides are TGTGCCAGCAGACCCGGACGAACAGGGATTACTGAAGCTTTCTTT. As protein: CASRPGRTGITEAFF.

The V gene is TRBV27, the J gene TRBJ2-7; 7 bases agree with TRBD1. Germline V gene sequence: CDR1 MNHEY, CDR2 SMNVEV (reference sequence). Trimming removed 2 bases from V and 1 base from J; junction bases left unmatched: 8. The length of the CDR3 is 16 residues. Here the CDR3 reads CASSLKGAAVSYEQYF. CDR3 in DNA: TGTGCCAGCAGTTTAAAGGGGGCAGCAGTTTCCTACGAGCAGTACTTC.

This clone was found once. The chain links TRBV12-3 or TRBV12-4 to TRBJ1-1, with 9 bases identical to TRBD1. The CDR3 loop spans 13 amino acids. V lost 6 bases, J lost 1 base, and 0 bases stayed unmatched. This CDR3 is CASRTGGNTEAFF. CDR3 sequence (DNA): TGTGCCAGCAGGACAGGGGGGAACACTGAAGCTTTCTTT.

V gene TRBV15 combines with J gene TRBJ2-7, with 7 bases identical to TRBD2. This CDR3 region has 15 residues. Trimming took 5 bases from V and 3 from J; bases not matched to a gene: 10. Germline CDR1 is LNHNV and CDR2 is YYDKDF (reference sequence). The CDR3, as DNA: TGTGCCACCAGCTTGCCTCGCCGGGAGGACTACGAGCAGTACTTC. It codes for CATSLPRREDYEQYF.

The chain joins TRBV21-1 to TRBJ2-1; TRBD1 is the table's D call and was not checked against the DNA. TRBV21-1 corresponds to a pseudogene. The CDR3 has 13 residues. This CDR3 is CARPRWGQCEQFF. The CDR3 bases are TGTGCCAGACCTAGATGGGGCCAATGCGAGCAGTTCTTC.

DNA of the CDR3: TGCGCCAGCAGCCAAGAGCACGTGAACACAGGGCGAGAAAAACTGTTTTTT. Amino acid sequence: CASSQEHVNTGREKLFF. The chain combines TRBV4-3 with TRBJ1-4, with a possible D match to TRBD1 (6 bases). V was cut by 0 bases and J by 8 bases, with 19 bases left in between. The V gene's germline CDR1 is LGHNA and CDR2 YSLEER. This CDR3 has 17 residues.

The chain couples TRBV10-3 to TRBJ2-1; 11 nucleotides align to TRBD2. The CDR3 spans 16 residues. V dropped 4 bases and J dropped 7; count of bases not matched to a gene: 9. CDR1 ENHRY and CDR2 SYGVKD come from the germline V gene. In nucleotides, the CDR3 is TGTGCCATCAGTGCTCGAGCGGGACTAGCGGCTAATGAGCAGTTCTTC. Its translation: CAISARAGLAANEQFF.

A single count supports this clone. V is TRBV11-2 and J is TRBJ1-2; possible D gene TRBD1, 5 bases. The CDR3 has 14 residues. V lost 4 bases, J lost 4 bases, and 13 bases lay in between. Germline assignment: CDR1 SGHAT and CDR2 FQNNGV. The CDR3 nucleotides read TGTGCCAGCAGCTCCCTGGGGGTAGCCTATGGCTACACCTTC. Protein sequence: CASSSLGVAYGYTF. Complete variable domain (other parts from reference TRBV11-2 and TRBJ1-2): EAGVAQSPRYKIIEKRQSVAFWCNPISGHATLYWYQQILGQGPKLLIQFQNNGVVDDSQLPKDRFSAERLKGVDSTLKIQPAKLEDSAVYLCASSSLGVAYGYTFGSGTRLTVV.

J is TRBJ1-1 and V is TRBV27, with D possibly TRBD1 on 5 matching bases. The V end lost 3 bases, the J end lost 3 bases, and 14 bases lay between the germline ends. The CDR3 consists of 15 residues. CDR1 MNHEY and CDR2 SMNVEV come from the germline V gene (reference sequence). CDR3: CASSLDAEGYTEAFF. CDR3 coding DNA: TGTGCCAGCAGTTTGGACGCCGAGGGGTACACTGAAGCTTTCTTT.

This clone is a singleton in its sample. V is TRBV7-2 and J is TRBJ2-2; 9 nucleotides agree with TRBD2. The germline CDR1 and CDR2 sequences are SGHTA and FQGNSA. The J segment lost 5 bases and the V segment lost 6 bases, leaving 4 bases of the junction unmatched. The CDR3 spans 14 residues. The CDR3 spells CASSWREGTGELFF. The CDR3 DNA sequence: TGTGCCAGCAGTTGGCGGGAGGGTACCGGGGAGCTGTTTTTT.